This paragraph covers one TCR beta chain sequence. Its cognate antigen is unknown. The source of the sample is a study of CD8 T cells in ankylosing spondylitis. Germline loops: CDR1 PRHDT, CDR2 FYEKMQ (reference sequence). With V trimmed by 5 bases and J by 7 bases, 5 bases remained unmatched. The length of the CDR3 is 14 residues. Study conclusions and caveats: Made up of about eight highly homologous variants, a TCR beta motif appeared characteristic of ankylosing spondylitis blood. Disease-linked clones proved CD8+ and comparatively uncommon in peripheral blood. Reportedly, matched ankylosing spondylitis synovial fluid was significantly enriched for disease-linked clones.

TCRdb recomputed calls from the 5' RACE reads with MiXCR, one row per CDR3 protein. This sample has hundreds of thousands of distinct CDR3 sequences, with 15% to 20% found just once. The clonotype comes from a male donor with ankylosing spondylitis. Source material: blood, either unsorted or a sorted T cell fraction (not recorded which). The rearrangement links TRBV13 to TRBJ1-2; 12 bases are a match to TRBD1. CDR3: CASSEGQGASGYTF. The CDR3 bases are TGTGCCAGCAGCGAGGGACAGGGGGCGTCTGGCTACACCTTC.